This T cell receptor (beta chain) was identified in a study of T cell repertoires in cytomegalovirus infection. Study-level background: Based on public TCR beta signatures, there were indications of CMV infection and of a matching HLA type.

V was clipped by 6 bases and J by 9 bases; unmatched bases: 10. This CDR3 is 15 amino acids long. TCRdb independently ran MiXCR on the reads; one entry per CDR3 protein. The sample gives 310,000 or so distinct CDR3 sequences, around a quarter of which show up once; about 14% is in the top ten. This clonotype has at least ten counts. Its antigen is still unknown. This chain connects TRBV12-3 or TRBV12-4 to TRBJ2-5, with 13 positions matching TRBD2. Sequences were derived from cultured PBMCs, sampled from culture after CMV antigen stimulation. The sequence was obtained from a human donor in good health (CMV status not recorded). Some clones in this sample may be carry-over from other donors' samples. The CDR3 region is CASSQGLAGLTAQYF. Here the CDR3 DNA reads TGTGCCAGCAGCCAGGGACTAGCGGGGCTAACAGCCCAGTACTTC.